One sample yielded the 24 T cell receptor beta chains listed below, sequenced in a study of T cell clonality in common variable immunodeficiency. Profiled with immunoSEQ multiplex PCR; TCRdb holds only in-frame clones, not every one. This sample carries approximately 37,000 clones, none of them present only once. The sequenced sample consisted of peripheral blood mononuclear cells. These receptors originate from a person aged 18 to 75 in good health.

This clone was counted many times. The CDR3 end falls 3 residues outside the read, so it is completed with the germline J gene. The chain carries TRBV18 and TRBJ1-2; D is possibly TRBD1 (5 bases). This CDR3 region has 15 residues. The germline V gene encodes CDR1 KGHSH and CDR2 LQKENI. With 5 bases removed from V and 6 bases from J, the gap between germline ends came to 19 bases. CDR3 amino acids: CASSSSTVTGHGYTF. The sequenced part of the CDR3 DNA is TGTGCCAGCTCATCTTCGACAGTTACAGGTCATGGC.

This clone occurred many times. Read coverage stops 3 residues before the CDR3 terminus; the germline J gene supplies the remainder. This chain connects TRBV19 to TRBJ1-2; the match to TRBD1 covers 9 bases. This CDR3 is built from 15 residues. Trimming took 5 bases from V and 2 from J; bases not matched to a gene: 6. The germline V gene has CDR1 LNHDA and CDR2 SQIVND (reference sequence). CDR3 DNA (partial): TGTGCCAGTAGTGGTGGGGGACAGGGAAACTATGGC. Its protein is CASSGGGQGNYG. The CDR3, in full, reads CASSGGGQGNYGYTF.

A remark on this clone: The CDR3 end is not reached by the read, which stops 3 residues before it; the germline J gene fills it in. V gene TRBV7-9 combines with J gene TRBJ1-1; 8 bases are shared with TRBD1. V was clipped by 1 base and J by 6 bases; unmatched bases: 7. This CDR3 spans 15 amino acids. Germline V lookup: CDR1 SEHNR, CDR2 FQNEAQ (reference sequence). The CDR3 DNA, read in part, is TGTGCCAGCAGCTTAGTTCAGGGGGCAGGGGCTGAA. This translates into CASSLVQGAGAE. The full-length CDR3 reads as CASSLVQGAGAEAFF. Variable domain in full (rest from reference TRBV7-9 and TRBJ1-1): DTGVSQNPRHKITKRGQNVTFRCDPISEHNRLYWYRQTLGQGPEFLTYFQNEAQLEKSRLLSDRFSAERPKGSFSTLEIQRTEQGDSAMYLCASSLVQGAGAEAFFGQGTRLTVV.

This clone has a handful of counts. The CDR3 is cut off 3 residues early in the read; its end comes from the germline J gene. The chain couples TRBV5-1 to TRBJ1-4; no definite D call. The CDR3 sequence is 20 residues long. Between the trimmed V and J ends, which lost 6 bases and 8 bases, there was a span of 35 bases. CDR1 and CDR2 from the germline V gene are SGHRS and YFSETQ. The CDR3 sequence: CASKLGSRTPPTVSREKLFF. CDR3 bases read: TGCGCCAGCAAGCTTGGGAGTCGGACTCCCCCCACAGTATCAAGGGAAAAA. The variable domain in full, completed from reference TRBV5-1 and TRBJ1-4, reads KAGVTQTPRYLIKTRGQQVTLSCSPISGHRSVSWYQQTPGQGLQFLFEYFSETQRNKGNFPGRFSGRQFSNSRSEMNVSTLELGDSALYLCASKLGSRTPPTVSREKLFFGSGTQLSVL.

There are many counts of this clone. The sequence runs out 3 residues before the end of the CDR3; the remainder is reconstructed from the germline J gene. This chain links TRBV30 with TRBJ1-1; TRBD1 matches 9 bases. The length of the CDR3 is 16 residues. The V and J ends lost 0 bases and 0 bases, in that order; junction bases with no gene match: 5. Germline loops: CDR1 GTSNPN, CDR2 SVGIG (reference sequence). The covered CDR3 bases are TGTGCCTGGAGTGTAGGGACAGGGATGATGAACACTGAA. It codes for CAWSVGTGMMNTE. The entire CDR3 is CAWSVGTGMMNTEAFF.

This clone was seen at least ten times. The read gets to within 3 residues of the CDR3 end, and the germline J gene fills in the rest. The chain carries TRBV12-3 or TRBV12-4 and TRBJ2-7, with 7 bases fitting TRBD2. The CDR3 consists of 15 residues. Trimming at V came to 3 bases and at J to 3 bases, leaving 8 bases not matched to a gene. The chain's CDR3 is CASSFGGTGGYEQYF. The CDR3 bases that were read are TGTGCCAGCAGTTTTGGTGGGACGGGGGGCTACGAG.

This clone was seen at least ten times. The DNA ends 3 residues before the CDR3 does, and the rest of the CDR3 is filled in from the germline J gene. The chain combines TRBV20-1 with TRBJ2-3, with 14 bases aligning to TRBD2. The CDR3 length is 17 residues. V was clipped by 5 bases and J by 1 base; unmatched bases: 8. The germline gives CDR1 DFQATT, CDR2 SNEGSKA (reference sequence). CDR3 residues: CSAGGTSGSGGTDTQYF. The covered CDR3 bases are TGCAGTGCTGGCGGGACTAGCGGGAGTGGGGGCACAGATACG.

Points on this clone: The CDR3 end falls 3 residues outside the read, so it is completed with the germline J gene. The chain employs TRBV7-6 and TRBJ1-1, with D perhaps TRBD1 (5 bases). From germline, CDR1 is SGHVS and CDR2 FNYEAQ. Trimming took off 1 base at V and 1 base at J, with 13 bases between the two ends. CDR3 length: 16 amino acids. Incomplete CDR3 DNA: TGTGCCAGCAGCTTAGAGGTGGGGGGGAGGAACACTGAA. Amino acids: CASSLEVGGRNTE. The full CDR3 reads CASSLEVGGRNTEAFF. The full variable domain, its missing parts supplied by reference TRBV7-6 and TRBJ1-1, is GAGVSQSPRYKVTKRGQDVALRCDPISGHVSLYWYRQALGQGPEFLTYFNYEAQQDKSGLPNDRFSAERPEGSISTLTIQRTEQRDSAMYRCASSLEVGGRNTEAFFGQGTRLTVV.

This clone was picked up many times. The read stops 3 residues short of the end of the CDR3; the missing end is completed from the germline J gene. V gene TRBV30 combines with J gene TRBJ2-7; possible D gene TRBD2, 5 bases. Germline V gene data show CDR1 as GTSNPN and CDR2 as SVGIG (reference sequence). Trimming removed 3 bases at V and 4 bases at J, with 19 bases between. The CDR3 loop spans 15 amino acids. The CDR3 is CAWSHRWLAEYEQYF. The covered CDR3 bases are TGTGCCTGGAGCCATAGGTGGCTAGCCGAATACGAG. The entire variable domain, with the rest obtained from reference TRBV30 and TRBJ2-7, is as follows: SQTIHQWPATLVQPVGSPLSLECTVEGTSNPNLYWYRQAAGRGLQLLFYSVGIGQISSEVPQNLSASRPQDRQFILSSKKLLLSDSGFYLCAWSHRWLAEYEQYFGPGTRLTVT.

This clone was counted many times. The CDR3 goes on 3 residues after the read ends, and that part is filled in from the germline J gene. V gene TRBV20-1 combines with J gene TRBJ2-3; tentative D call: TRBD1 (7 bases). Trimming left V 7 bases short and J 0 bases short, with 14 bases between. The CDR3 runs 14 residues. CDR1 and CDR2 from the germline V gene are DFQATT and SNEGSKA (reference sequence). The CDR3 spells CSVEQGTSTDTQYF. CDR3 DNA, as far as it was read: TGCAGTGTTGAACAGGGGACTAGCACAGATACG.

Only a few counts were recorded for this clone. The read falls 3 residues short of the CDR3 end, and the missing part is taken from the germline J gene. The chain joins TRBV5-1 to TRBJ2-7, with D maybe TRBD1 (6 bases). The CDR3 length is 14 residues. V was cut by 4 bases and J by 0 bases, with 11 bases left in between. Per the germline V gene, CDR1 is SGHRS and CDR2 is YFSETQ. CDR3 DNA, as far as it was read: TGCGCCAGCAGCCCAGGGGCCAACTCCTACGAG. This translates into CASSPGANSYE. The whole CDR3 region reads CASSPGANSYEQYF. The whole variable domain, filled in from reference TRBV5-1 and TRBJ2-7, reads KAGVTQTPRYLIKTRGQQVTLSCSPISGHRSVSWYQQTPGQGLQFLFEYFSETQRNKGNFPGRFSGRQFSNSRSEMNVSTLELGDSALYLCASSPGANSYEQYFGPGTRLTVT.

The CDR3 sequence: CASSHYRREATEAFF. Incomplete CDR3 DNA: TGTGCCAGCAGCCACTACAGGAGGGAAGCCACTGAA. The chain employs TRBV16 and TRBJ1-1; D possibly corresponds to TRBD1 (5 bases). The missing CDR3 end, 3 residues past where the read stops, is filled in from the germline J gene. The CDR3 has 15 amino acids. Germline CDR1 and CDR2: KGHSY and FQNENV. V was clipped by 3 bases and J by 4 bases, with 15 bases between them.

This clone was seen many times. The observed sequence ends 3 residues before the CDR3 terminus, with the missing tail filled in from the germline J gene. The V call is TRBV2, the J call TRBJ1-2; D is possibly TRBD1 (5 bases). This CDR3 contains 14 residues. Trimming cost V 3 bases and J 3 bases, with 11 bases left between them. Germline V CDR1 and CDR2: SNHLY, FYNNEI. The CDR3 region is CASSEMEGYYGYTF. CDR3 DNA (partial): TGTGCCAGCAGTGAGATGGAGGGGTACTATGGC.

In this sample, this clone turned up many times. Sequencing ends 3 residues short of the CDR3 end; the germline J gene provides the rest. This sequence joins TRBV27 and TRBJ1-5, with TRBD1 as a possible D gene (5 bases). V lost 7 bases and J lost 2, with 15 bases in between. Germline-derived CDR1 and CDR2 are MNHEY and SMNVEV (reference sequence). The CDR3 sequence is 15 residues long. The covered CDR3 bases are TGTGCCAGCATTCCTGCCGGCAGGGGCAATCAGCCC. Residues: CASIPAGRGNQP. The full CDR3 protein is CASIPAGRGNQPQHF.

In its sample, this clone was seen a few times. The junction and the germline gene differ at one end; a read error may be behind it. Read coverage stops 3 residues before the CDR3 terminus; the germline J gene supplies the remainder. V is TRBV7-7 and J is TRBJ2-2, with 7 bases lining up with TRBD1. Looked up from germline, CDR1 is SSHAT and CDR2 is FNYEAQ (reference sequence). There are 17 residues in the CDR3. CDR3 bases read: TGTGCTAGCAGCTTGGGAACAGGGGAATTCTATTCCGGGGAG. Translation: CASSLGTGEFYSGE. The whole CDR3 sequence reads CASSLGTGEFYSGELFF.

This clone has a count of ten or more. The CDR3 end falls 3 residues outside the read, so it is completed with the germline J gene. The gene calls are TRBV5-4 and TRBJ2-7, with a weak D call TRBD1 (6 bases). This CDR3 comprises 13 residues. CDR1 is SGHNT and CDR2 is YYREEE in the germline V gene (reference sequence). Between the trimmed V and J ends, which lost 0 bases and 5 bases, there was a span of 9 bases. The sequenced CDR3 bases are TGTGCCAGCAGCTTGGGACAGGTGAACGAG. Translated, it gives CASSLGQVNE. The entire CDR3 sequence reads CASSLGQVNEQYF.

In this sample, this clone turned up many times. The sequenced fragment ends 3 residues before the CDR3 boundary, so the rest is inferred from the germline J gene. V gene TRBV7-3 combines with J gene TRBJ2-5, with 7 positions matching TRBD1. Germline assignment: CDR1 SGHTA and CDR2 FQGTGA. V lost 1 base, J lost 5 bases, and 1 base stayed unmatched. CDR3 length equals 13 residues. CDR3 DNA (partial): TGTGCCAGCAGCTTAAGCAGGGGGGAGACC. As protein: CASSLSRGET. The CDR3 as a whole reads CASSLSRGETQYF.

Details on this clone: The CDR3 end falls 3 residues outside the read, so it is completed with the germline J gene. The chain has TRBV7-8 and TRBJ1-3; 7 bases match TRBD1. The germline V gene encodes CDR1 SGHVS and CDR2 FQNEAQ. The CDR3 has 14 amino acids. The trim removed 5 bases at V and 1 base at J, leaving 2 bases unmatched. The CDR3: CASSHRGSGNTIYF. The CDR3 bases that were read are TGTGCCAGCAGCCACAGGGGTTCTGGAAACACC.

This clone was counted at least ten times. Coverage ceases 3 residues before the CDR3 finishes, and the germline J gene fills in the end. The chain carries TRBV6-4 and TRBJ2-6; 7 bases fit TRBD1. The germline gives CDR1 MRHNA, CDR2 SNTAGT. The length of the CDR3 is 17 residues. The V segment lost 0 bases and the J segment 0 bases; nucleotides outside the gene matches: 2. This CDR3 reads CASSDSWDSSGANVLTF. CDR3 DNA, as far as it was read: TGTGCCAGCAGTGACTCTTGGGACAGCTCTGGGGCCAACGTC.

Ten or more counts support this clone. The CDR3 is cut off 3 residues early in the read; its end comes from the germline J gene. The chain combines TRBV2 with TRBJ1-2; D is unclear. This CDR3 comprises 13 residues. Germline CDR1 and CDR2: SNHLY and FYNNEI. Partial CDR3 DNA: TGTGCCAGCATCGTTCGTCCAGGAACCGGC. This codes for CASIVRPGTG. The full CDR3 protein is CASIVRPGTGYTF.

This clone turned up a few times. The germline gene is not matched at one end of the junction; a read error may be the cause. The observed sequence ends 3 residues before the CDR3 terminus, with the missing tail filled in from the germline J gene. Other DNA sequences from this sample encode an identical CDR3 as well. The rearrangement links TRBV5-1 to TRBJ1-2; 8 positions agree with TRBD1. The germline CDR1 and CDR2 sequences are SGHRS and YFSETQ. CDR3 length: 15 residues. The CDR3 DNA, read in part, is TGCGCCAGCAGCTCGGACAGGGACTATTACTATGGA. Its translation: CASSSDRDYYYG. The CDR3 as a whole reads CASSSDRDYYYGYTF. Full variable domain (outside the CDR3, taken from reference TRBV5-1 and TRBJ1-2): KAGVTQTPRYLIKTRGQQVTLSCSPISGHRSVSWYQQTPGQGLQFLFEYFSETQRNKGNFPGRFSGRQFSNSRSEMNVSTLELGDSALYLCASSSDRDYYYGYTFGSGTRLTVV.

In this sample, this clone turned up many times. Sequencing ends 3 residues short of the CDR3 end; the germline J gene provides the rest. The sample contains more than one DNA sequence encoding this CDR3. V usage is TRBV2 and J usage is TRBJ1-3; possible D gene TRBD1, 5 bases. The ends were cut back, 4 bases at V and 3 bases at J, with 10 bases in the middle. Germline CDR1 SNHLY, CDR2 FYNNEI. The CDR3 runs 14 residues. The sequenced part of the CDR3 DNA is TGTGCCAGCAGTGGGACACCAGGTGGAAACACC. This sequence encodes CASSGTPGGNT. The whole CDR3 protein is CASSGTPGGNTIYF.

This clone turned up a few times. The sequence runs out 3 residues before the end of the CDR3; the remainder is reconstructed from the germline J gene. This sequence joins TRBV11-1 and TRBJ1-1; 8 bases agree with TRBD1. The CDR3 length is 14 residues. V lost 1 base, J lost 5 bases, and 3 bases stayed unmatched. Germline loops: CDR1 SGHAT, CDR2 FQDESV (reference sequence). CDR3 bases read: TGTGCCAGCAGCTTAGGACAGGGGAATACTGAA. Protein product: CASSLGQGNTE. The entire CDR3 protein reads CASSLGQGNTEAFF.

About this clone: The read terminates 3 residues before the CDR3 end, so the remaining end is supplied by the germline J gene. The V and J genes are TRBV2 and TRBJ1-2, with D possibly being TRBD1 (5 bases). Germline values: CDR1 SNHLY, CDR2 FYNNEI. The CDR3 sequence is 13 residues long. Partial CDR3 DNA: TGTGCCAGCAGTGAAACGGAGGGGCAAGGC. It codes for CASSETEGQG. The whole CDR3 reads CASSETEGQGYTF.